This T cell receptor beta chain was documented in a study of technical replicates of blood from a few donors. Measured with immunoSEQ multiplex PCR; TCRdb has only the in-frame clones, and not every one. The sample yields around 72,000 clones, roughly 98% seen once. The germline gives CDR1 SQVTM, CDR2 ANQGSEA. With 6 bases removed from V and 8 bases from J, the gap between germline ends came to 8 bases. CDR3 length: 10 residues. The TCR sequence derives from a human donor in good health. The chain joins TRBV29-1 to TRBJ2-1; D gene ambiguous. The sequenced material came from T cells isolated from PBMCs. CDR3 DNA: TGCAGCGTCGCGGCGGATGAGCAGTTCTTC. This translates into CSVAADEQFF.